Listed here are 9 T cell receptor beta chains from one sample, sequenced in a study of CD8 T cells in ankylosing spondylitis. MiXCR was run by TCRdb on the 5' RACE reads, yielding one entry per CDR3 protein. Of approximately 210,000 distinct CDR3 sequences listed, around 13% are singletons. Sequencing was done on a sample of blood, either unsorted or a sorted T cell fraction (not recorded which). These receptors came from a male donor with ankylosing spondylitis or in good health (not recorded which).

This chain connects TRBV4-2 to TRBJ2-1, with TRBD2 matching over 8 bases. The ends lost 4 bases at V and 5 bases at J; junction bases unmatched: 7. The CDR3 totals 15 residues. Germline V gene sequence: CDR1 LGHNA, CDR2 YNFKEQ. CDR3 region: CASSRGERENNEQFF. In DNA, the CDR3 is TGTGCCAGCAGCCGGGGGGAGCGGGAGAACAATGAGCAGTTCTTC.

This clonotype was counted ten times or more. This chain uses TRBV5-1 with TRBJ2-1; 8 bases are shared with TRBD2. The CDR3 extends over 13 amino acids. CDR1 SGHRS and CDR2 YFSETQ come from the germline V gene. With V trimmed by 7 bases and J by 8 bases, 8 bases remained unmatched. The CDR3 sequence: CASSKGLVDEQFF. CDR3 DNA: TGCGCCAGCTCGAAGGGACTAGTGGATGAGCAGTTCTTC.

There are a few counts of this clonotype. V gene TRBV6-5 combines with J gene TRBJ2-1; TRBD2 aligns across 10 bases. V lost 8 bases to trimming and J lost 7 bases; unmatched junction nucleotides: 14. CDR3 length: 16 amino acids. Germline V CDR1 and CDR2: MNHEY, SVGAGI. In DNA form, the CDR3 reads TGTGCCAGCCTCCAGGGGCGAACTAGCGGGATGAATGAGCAGTTCTTC. As protein: CASLQGRTSGMNEQFF.

Only a few counts were recorded for this clonotype. The V call is TRBV5-1, the J call TRBJ2-7; 13 nucleotides line up with TRBD2. The V and J ends lost 0 bases and 0 bases, in that order; junction bases with no gene match: 3. CDR3 size: 17 residues. From germline, CDR1 is SGHRS and CDR2 YFSETQ. CDR3 bases: TGCGCCAGCAGCTTGGGACTAGCGGGAGGCTACTCCTACGAGCAGTACTTC. This encodes CASSLGLAGGYSYEQYF.

This chain links TRBV7-9 with TRBJ2-7; 7 bases agree with TRBD2. The CDR3 has 14 amino acids. Germline-derived CDR1 and CDR2 are SEHNR and FQNEAQ (reference sequence). The V segment lost 5 bases and the J segment 4 bases; nucleotides outside the gene matches: 8. The CDR3: CASSPEAGTYEQYF. CDR3 DNA: TGTGCCAGCAGCCCCGAAGCGGGGACTTACGAGCAGTACTTC.

The chain carries TRBV5-1 and TRBJ2-7, with D maybe TRBD2 (6 bases). Trimming stripped 4 bases from V and 2 bases from J, with 16 bases between. The CDR3 contains 15 residues. The germline gives CDR1 SGHRS, CDR2 YFSETQ. CDR3 in DNA: TGCGCCAGCAGCCCGGGACTTTCGGTAACCTACGAGCAGTACTTC. It yields the protein CASSPGLSVTYEQYF.

This clonotype occurred a few times. The V call is TRBV9, the J call TRBJ2-2; D may be TRBD1 (5 bases). Trimming left V 3 bases short and J 7 bases short, with 10 bases between. The germline CDR1 and CDR2 sequences are SGDLS and YYNGEE. This CDR3 is built from 13 residues. The CDR3 sequence is CASSETRGGELFF. In DNA form, the CDR3 reads TGTGCCAGCAGCGAGACAAGGGGCGGGGAGCTGTTTTTT.

In this sample, this clonotype turned up a few times. The rearrangement links TRBV6-2 or TRBV6-3 to TRBJ2-1, with D perhaps matching TRBD1 or TRBD2 (5 bases each). Germline V gene lookup returns CDR1 MNHEY and CDR2 SVGEGT. CDR3 size: 11 residues. The V and J ends lost 2 bases and 10 bases respectively, with 6 bases between them. In DNA, the CDR3 is TGTGCCAGCAGTTACGGGACCGAGCAGTTCTTC. Protein product: CASSYGTEQFF.

This chain connects TRBV11-2 to TRBJ2-7; 9 bases agree with TRBD1. J lost 7 bases, V lost 5 bases, and 3 bases had no gene match. This CDR3 region has 12 residues. The V gene's germline CDR1 is SGHAT and CDR2 FQNNGV. CDR3 nucleotides: TGTGCCAGCAGCCGGACAGGGGATGAGCAGTACTTC. It codes for CASSRTGDEQYF.